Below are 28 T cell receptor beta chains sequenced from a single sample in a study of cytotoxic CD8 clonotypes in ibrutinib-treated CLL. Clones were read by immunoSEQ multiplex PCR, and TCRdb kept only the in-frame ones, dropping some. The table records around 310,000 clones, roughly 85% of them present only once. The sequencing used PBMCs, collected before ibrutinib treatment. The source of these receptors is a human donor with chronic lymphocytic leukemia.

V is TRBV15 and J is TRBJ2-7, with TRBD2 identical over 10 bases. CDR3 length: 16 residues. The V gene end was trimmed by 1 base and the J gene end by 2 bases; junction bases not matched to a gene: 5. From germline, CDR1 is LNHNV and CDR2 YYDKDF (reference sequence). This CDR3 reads CATSRGLAGNPYEQYF. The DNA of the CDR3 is TGTGCCACCAGCAGAGGACTAGCGGGTAACCCCTACGAGCAGTACTTC. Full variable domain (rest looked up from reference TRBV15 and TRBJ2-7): DAMVIQNPRYQVTQFGKPVTLSCSQTLNHNVMYWYQQKSSQAPKLLFHYYDKDFNNEADTPDNFQSRRPNTSFCFLDIRSPGLGDTAMYLCATSRGLAGNPYEQYFGPGTRLTVT.

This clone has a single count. Written as DNA, the CDR3 is TGTGCCAGTAGTACGAAAACGGGTTGGCAGCGTAACTCCTACGAGCAGTACTTC. Residues: CASSTKTGWQRNSYEQYF. V is TRBV19 and J is TRBJ2-7; no reliable D call. V was trimmed by 4 bases and J by 0 bases, leaving 22 bases between them. The CDR3 contains 18 residues. Germline CDR1 reads LNHDA; CDR2 reads SQIVND (reference sequence).

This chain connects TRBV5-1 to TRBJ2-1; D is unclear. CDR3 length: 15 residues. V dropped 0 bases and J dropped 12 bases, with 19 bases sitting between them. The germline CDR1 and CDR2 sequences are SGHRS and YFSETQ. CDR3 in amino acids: CASSLEPGTMRRQFF. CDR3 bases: TGCGCCAGCAGCTTGGAGCCAGGTACAATGAGAAGGCAGTTCTTC.

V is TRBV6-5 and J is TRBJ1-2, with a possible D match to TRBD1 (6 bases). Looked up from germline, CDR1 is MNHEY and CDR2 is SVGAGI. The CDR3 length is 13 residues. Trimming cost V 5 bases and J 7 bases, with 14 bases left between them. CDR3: CASSNRVSGGYTF. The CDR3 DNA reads TGTGCCAGCAGTAACAGGGTCTCGGGTGGCTACACCTTC.

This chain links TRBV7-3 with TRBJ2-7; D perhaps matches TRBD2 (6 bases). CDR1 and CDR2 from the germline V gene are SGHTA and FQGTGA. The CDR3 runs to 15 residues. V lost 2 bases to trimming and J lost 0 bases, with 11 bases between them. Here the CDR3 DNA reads TGTGCCAGCAGCTTATGGGCGGGAAGCTCCTACGAGCAGTACTTC. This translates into CASSLWAGSSYEQYF. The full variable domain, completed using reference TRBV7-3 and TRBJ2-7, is GAGVSQTPSNKVTEKGKYVELRCDPISGHTALYWYRQSLGQGPEFLIYFQGTGAADDSGLPNDRFFAVRPEGSVSTLKIQRTERGDSAVYLCASSLWAGSSYEQYFGPGTRLTVT.

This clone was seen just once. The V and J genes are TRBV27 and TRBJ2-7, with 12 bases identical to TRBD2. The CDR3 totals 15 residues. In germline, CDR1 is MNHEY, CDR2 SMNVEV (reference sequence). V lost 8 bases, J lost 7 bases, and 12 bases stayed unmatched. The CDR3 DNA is TGTGCCAGCGGCTATCTAGCGGGAGGGCTGAGTGAGCAGTACTTC. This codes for CASGYLAGGLSEQYF.

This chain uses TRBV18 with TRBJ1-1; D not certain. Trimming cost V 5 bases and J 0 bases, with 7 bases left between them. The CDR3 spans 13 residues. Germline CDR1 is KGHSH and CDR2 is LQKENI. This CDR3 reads CASSEDMNTEAFF. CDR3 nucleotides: TGTGCCAGCTCAGAAGACATGAACACTGAAGCTTTCTTT.

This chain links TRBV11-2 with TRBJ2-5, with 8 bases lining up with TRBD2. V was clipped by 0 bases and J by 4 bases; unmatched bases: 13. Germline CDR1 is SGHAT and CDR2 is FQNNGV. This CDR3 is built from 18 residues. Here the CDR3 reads CASSLDIVGRAFRETQYF. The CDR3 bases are TGTGCCAGCAGCTTAGATATCGTCGGGAGGGCCTTCAGAGAGACCCAGTACTTC.

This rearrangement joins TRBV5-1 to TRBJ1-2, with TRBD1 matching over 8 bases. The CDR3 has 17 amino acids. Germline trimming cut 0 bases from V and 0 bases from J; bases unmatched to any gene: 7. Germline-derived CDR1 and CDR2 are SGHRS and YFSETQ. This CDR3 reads CASSLVGTGPSNYGYTF. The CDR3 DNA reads TGCGCCAGCAGCTTGGTTGGGACAGGACCTTCTAACTATGGCTACACCTTC. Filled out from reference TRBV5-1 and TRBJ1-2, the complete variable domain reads KAGVTQTPRYLIKTRGQQVTLSCSPISGHRSVSWYQQTPGQGLQFLFEYFSETQRNKGNFPGRFSGRQFSNSRSEMNVSTLELGDSALYLCASSLVGTGPSNYGYTFGSGTRLTVV.

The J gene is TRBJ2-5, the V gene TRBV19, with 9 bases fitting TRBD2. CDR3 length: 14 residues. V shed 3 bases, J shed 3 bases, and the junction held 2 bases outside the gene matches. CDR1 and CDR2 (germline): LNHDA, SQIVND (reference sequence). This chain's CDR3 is CASSMVAGEETQYF. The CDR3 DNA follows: TGTGCCAGTAGTATGGTAGCGGGAGAAGAGACCCAGTACTTC.

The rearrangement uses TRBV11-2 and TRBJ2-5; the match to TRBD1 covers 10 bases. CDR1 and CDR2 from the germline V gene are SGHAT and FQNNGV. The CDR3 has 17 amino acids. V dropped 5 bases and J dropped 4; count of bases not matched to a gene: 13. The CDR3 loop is CASSRNSGQGVVETQYF. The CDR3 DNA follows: TGTGCCAGCAGCCGGAATAGCGGACAGGGGGTTGTAGAGACCCAGTACTTC. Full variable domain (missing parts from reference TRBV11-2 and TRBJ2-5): EAGVAQSPRYKIIEKRQSVAFWCNPISGHATLYWYQQILGQGPKLLIQFQNNGVVDDSQLPKDRFSAERLKGVDSTLKIQPAKLEDSAVYLCASSRNSGQGVVETQYFGPGTRLLVL.

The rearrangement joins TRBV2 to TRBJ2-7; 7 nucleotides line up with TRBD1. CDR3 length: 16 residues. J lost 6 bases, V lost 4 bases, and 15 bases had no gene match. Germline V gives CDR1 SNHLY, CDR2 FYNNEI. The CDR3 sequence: CASSVEKGQASLEQYF. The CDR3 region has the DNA TGTGCCAGCAGTGTTGAGAAAGGACAGGCATCTCTCGAGCAGTACTTC. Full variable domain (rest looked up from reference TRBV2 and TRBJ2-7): EPEVTQTPSHQVTQMGQEVILRCVPISNHLYFYWYRQILGQKVEFLVSFYNNEISEKSEIFDDQFSVERPDGSNFTLKIRSTKLEDSAMYFCASSVEKGQASLEQYFGPGTRLTVT.

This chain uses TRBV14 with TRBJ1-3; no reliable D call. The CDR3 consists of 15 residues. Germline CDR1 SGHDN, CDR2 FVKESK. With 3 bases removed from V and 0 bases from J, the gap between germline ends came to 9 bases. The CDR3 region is CASSQFRSSGNTIYF. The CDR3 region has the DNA TGTGCCAGCAGCCAGTTTCGAAGCTCTGGAAACACCATATATTTT.

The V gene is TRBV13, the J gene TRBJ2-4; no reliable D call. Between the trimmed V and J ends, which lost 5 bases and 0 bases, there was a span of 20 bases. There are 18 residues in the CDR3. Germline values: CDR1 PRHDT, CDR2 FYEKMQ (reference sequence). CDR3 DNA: TGTGCCAGCAGCCCCCGGCCAGGAGAGACTTCAGCCAAAAACATTCAGTACTTC. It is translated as CASSPRPGETSAKNIQYF.

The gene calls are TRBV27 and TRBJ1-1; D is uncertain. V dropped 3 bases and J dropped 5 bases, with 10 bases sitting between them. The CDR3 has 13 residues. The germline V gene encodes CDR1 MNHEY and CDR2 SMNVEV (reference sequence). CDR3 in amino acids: CASSFSRATEAFF. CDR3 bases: TGTGCCAGCAGTTTTAGCCGGGCAACTGAAGCTTTCTTT.

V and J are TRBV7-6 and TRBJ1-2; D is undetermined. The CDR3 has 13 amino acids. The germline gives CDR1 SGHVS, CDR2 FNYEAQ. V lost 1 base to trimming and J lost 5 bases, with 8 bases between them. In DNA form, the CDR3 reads TGTGCCAGCAGCTTAGAGCAGAATTATGGCTACACCTTC. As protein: CASSLEQNYGYTF.

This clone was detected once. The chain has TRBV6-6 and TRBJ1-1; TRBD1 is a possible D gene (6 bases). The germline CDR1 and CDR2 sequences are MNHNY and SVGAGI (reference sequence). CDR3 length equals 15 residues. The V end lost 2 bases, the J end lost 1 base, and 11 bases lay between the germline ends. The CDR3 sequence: CASSYTAQGNTEAFF. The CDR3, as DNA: TGTGCCAGCAGTTACACCGCACAGGGGAACACTGAAGCTTTCTTT.

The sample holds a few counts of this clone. The CDR3 DNA follows: TGTGCCTGGAGTGTCGGGGCGATGAACACTGAAGCTTTCTTT. Translation gives CAWSVGAMNTEAFF. The V gene is TRBV30, the J gene TRBJ1-1; tentative D call: TRBD1 (5 bases). The CDR3 sequence is 14 residues long. V shed 0 bases and J shed 0 bases, with 8 bases lying between them. Germline values: CDR1 GTSNPN, CDR2 SVGIG (reference sequence).

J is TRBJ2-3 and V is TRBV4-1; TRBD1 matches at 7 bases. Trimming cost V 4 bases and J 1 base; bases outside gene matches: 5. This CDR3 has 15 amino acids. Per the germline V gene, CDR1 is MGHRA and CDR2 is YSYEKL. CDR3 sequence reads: CASSRPGTGTDTQYF. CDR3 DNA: TGCGCCAGCAGCCGCCCCGGGACAGGCACAGATACGCAGTATTTT.

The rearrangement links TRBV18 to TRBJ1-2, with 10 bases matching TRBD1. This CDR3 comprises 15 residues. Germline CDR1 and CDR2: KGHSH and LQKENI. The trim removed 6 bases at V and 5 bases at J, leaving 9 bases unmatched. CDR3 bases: TGTGCCAGCTCGACCGGGACAGGGGTTCTTTATGGCTACACCTTC. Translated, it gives CASSTGTGVLYGYTF.

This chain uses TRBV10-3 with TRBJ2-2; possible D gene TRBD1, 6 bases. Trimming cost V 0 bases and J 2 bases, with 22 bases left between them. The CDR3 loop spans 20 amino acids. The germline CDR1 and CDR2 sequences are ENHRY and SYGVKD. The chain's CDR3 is CAISESTQGPRNLNTGELFF. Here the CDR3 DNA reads TGTGCCATCAGTGAGTCGACACAGGGCCCCAGGAACTTAAACACCGGGGAGCTGTTTTTT.

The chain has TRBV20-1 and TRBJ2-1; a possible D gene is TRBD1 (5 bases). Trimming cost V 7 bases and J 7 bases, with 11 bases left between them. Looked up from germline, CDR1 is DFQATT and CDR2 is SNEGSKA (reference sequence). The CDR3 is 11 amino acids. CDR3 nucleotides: TGCAGTGAGTCAAGGGGAAATGAGCAGTTCTTC. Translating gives CSESRGNEQFF.

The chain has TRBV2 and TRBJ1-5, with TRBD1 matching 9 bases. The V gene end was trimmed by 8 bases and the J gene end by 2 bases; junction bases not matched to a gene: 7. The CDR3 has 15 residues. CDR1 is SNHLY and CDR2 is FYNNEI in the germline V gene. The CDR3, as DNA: TGTGCCAGCTGCCGGGACAGGGAAGGCAATCAGCCCCAGCATTTT. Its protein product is CASCRDREGNQPQHF.

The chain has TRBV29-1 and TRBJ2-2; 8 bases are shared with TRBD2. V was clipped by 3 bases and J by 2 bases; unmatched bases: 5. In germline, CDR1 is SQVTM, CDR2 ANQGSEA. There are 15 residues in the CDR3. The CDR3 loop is CSVDLGRANTGELFF. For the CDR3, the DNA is TGCAGCGTTGATCTCGGGAGGGCCAACACCGGGGAGCTGTTTTTT.

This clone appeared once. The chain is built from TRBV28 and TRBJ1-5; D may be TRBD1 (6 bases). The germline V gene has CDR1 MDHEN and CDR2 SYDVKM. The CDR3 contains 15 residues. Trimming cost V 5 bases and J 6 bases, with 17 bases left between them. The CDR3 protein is CASSKLIQGIQPQHF. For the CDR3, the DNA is TGTGCCAGCAGTAAATTGATCCAGGGGATTCAGCCCCAGCATTTT. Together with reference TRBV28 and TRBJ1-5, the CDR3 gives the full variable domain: DVKVTQSSRYLVKRTGEKVFLECVQDMDHENMFWYRQDPGLGLRLIYFSYDVKMKEKGDIPEGYSVSREKKERFSLILESASTNQTSMYLCASSKLIQGIQPQHFGDGTRLSIL.

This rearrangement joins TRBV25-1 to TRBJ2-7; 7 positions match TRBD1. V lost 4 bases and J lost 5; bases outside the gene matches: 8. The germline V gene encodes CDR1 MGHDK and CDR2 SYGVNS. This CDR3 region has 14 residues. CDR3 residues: CASSGLGGGDEQYF. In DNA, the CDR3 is TGTGCCAGCAGTGGGTTAGGGGGCGGCGACGAGCAGTACTTC.

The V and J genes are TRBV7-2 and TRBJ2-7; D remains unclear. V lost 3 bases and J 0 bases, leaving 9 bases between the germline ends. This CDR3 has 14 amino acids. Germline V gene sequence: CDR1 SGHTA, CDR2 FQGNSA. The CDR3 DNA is TGTGCCAGCAGCTTGGACCGCTTCTCCTACGAGCAGTACTTC. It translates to CASSLDRFSYEQYF. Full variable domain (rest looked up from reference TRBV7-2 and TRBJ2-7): GAGVSQSPSNKVTEKGKDVELRCDPISGHTALYWYRQSLGQGLEFLIYFQGNSAPDKSGLPSDRFSAERTGGSVSTLTIQRTQQEDSAVYLCASSLDRFSYEQYFGPGTRLTVT.

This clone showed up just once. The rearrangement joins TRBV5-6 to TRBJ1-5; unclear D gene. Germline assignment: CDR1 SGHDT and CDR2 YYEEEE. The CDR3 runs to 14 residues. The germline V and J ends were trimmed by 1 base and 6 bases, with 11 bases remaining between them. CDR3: CASSLFWGSQPQHF. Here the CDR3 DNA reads TGTGCCAGCAGCTTGTTCTGGGGTAGTCAGCCCCAGCATTTT. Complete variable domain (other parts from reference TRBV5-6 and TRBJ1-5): DAGVTQSPTHLIKTRGQQVTLRCSPKSGHDTVSWYQQALGQGPQFIFQYYEEEERQRGNFPDRFSGHQFPNYSSELNVNALLLGDSALYLCASSLFWGSQPQHFGDGTRLSIL.